This T cell receptor (beta chain) was found in a study of blood T cell repertoires in COVID-19. Overall study context: Samples taken during acute and convalescent COVID-19 were collected in the United States, Italy and Spain.

Germline CDR1 SGHAT, CDR2 FQNNGV. The CDR3 has 14 residues. V dropped 5 bases and J dropped 0 bases, with 8 bases sitting between them. This clone was picked up one time. Data came from immunoSEQ multiplex PCR; TCRdb stores just in-frame clones and leaves some out. The sample has 100,000 or so clones; roughly nine tenths are singletons. The clonotype originates from a woman older than 75 with acute or convalescent COVID-19. The J gene is TRBJ2-1, the V gene TRBV11-2, with a possible D match to TRBD2 (5 bases). Sequences were obtained from peripheral blood. CDR3 sequence reads: CASSMDFSYNEQFF. CDR3 DNA sequence: TGTGCCAGCAGCATGGACTTCTCCTACAATGAGCAGTTCTTC.